This is a list of T cell receptor beta chains from one sample in a study of T cell responses to AZD1222 COVID-19 vaccine. Some clones are missing from TCRdb's copy, which holds only in-frame ones; the method was immunoSEQ multiplex PCR. This sample yields under 110,000 clones, of which roughly nine tenths are seen a single time; more than 15% belongs to the top ten. Sequenced material: peripheral blood, taken on day 0 of AZD1222 vaccination. These receptors were obtained from an adult in good health. Each CDR3 is given with its conserved first and last residue. A D gene is named only where the DNA matches it firmly. Clone size is not always given. Where it is, it says once, few, many or a class for expanded clones.

d_call	v_call	j_call	clone_size	cdr3_nt	cdr3_aa
.	TRBV29-1	TRBJ1-1	.	TGCAGCGTCCGCGAGGGGGGGAACACTGAAGCTTTCTTT	CSVREGGNTEAFF
TRBD1	TRBV19	TRBJ1-5	.	TGTGCCAGTAGTAAGGACAGGGGAGAGCCCAATCAGCCCCAGCATTTT	CASSKDRGEPNQPQHF
.	TRBV7-9	TRBJ1-4	once	TGTGCCAGCAGCAATAACGGGGTTTATAATGAAAAACTGTTTTTT	CASSNNGVYNEKLFF
.	TRBV15	TRBJ1-5	.	TGTGCCACCAGCCAGATCGGGGGGGGTTATAGCAATCAGCCCCAGCATTTT	CATSQIGGGYSNQPQHF
.	TRBV10-1	TRBJ2-1	.	TGCGCCAGCAGTGAGCGGCAGGGACGGTACAATGAGCAGTTCTTC	CASSERQGRYNEQFF
.	TRBV4-1	TRBJ1-2	.	TGCGCCAGCAGCCTACCCCAATTAGGCTACACCTTC	CASSLPQLGYTF
TRBD2	TRBV28	TRBJ2-1	.	TGTGCCAGCAGTTTATCAGGGACTAGCGGTGAAGATGAGCAGTTCTTC	CASSLSGTSGEDEQFF
TRBD2	TRBV19	TRBJ2-1	.	TGTGCCAGTAGTATAGGCGGGAGGGCCTTGAATGAGCAGTTCTTC	CASSIGGRALNEQFF
TRBD2	TRBV5-4	TRBJ2-7	once	TGTGCCAGCAGCTGGGGGACTAGCGGGAGAAACCCCTACGAGCAGTACTTC	CASSWGTSGRNPYEQYF
TRBD1	TRBV5-4	TRBJ2-2	.	TGTGCCAGCAGCTCGGGGACAGCCCTAACTCACACCGGGGAGCTGTTTTTT	CASSSGTALTHTGELFF
.	TRBV6-6	TRBJ2-3	.	TGTGCCAGCAGTTACTACCCATCTAGCACAGATACGCAGTATTTT	CASSYYPSSTDTQYF
TRBD2	TRBV27	TRBJ2-3	once	TGTGCCAGCAGCCGGGGGACTAGCGGGTTCACAGATACGCAGTATTTT	CASSRGTSGFTDTQYF
.	TRBV10-3	TRBJ1-2	.	TGTGCCATCTCCGCAGGGGCAAACTATGGCTACACCTTC	CAISAGANYGYTF
.	TRBV5-1	TRBJ1-5	.	TGCGCCAGCAGCCCGGGAGGCAGGGGAGGTCAGCCCCAGCATTTT	CASSPGGRGGQPQHF
.	TRBV6-5	TRBJ1-5	.	TGTGCCACGACATCCGGGGTCGGCAATCAGCCCCAGCATTTT	CATTSGVGNQPQHF
.	TRBV5-1	TRBJ2-5	.	TGCGCCAGCAGCACACAAGAGACCCAGTACTTC	CASSTQETQYF
TRBD2	TRBV10-1	TRBJ2-1	.	TGCGCCAGCAGTGATCCCGGGAGGAAAGACAATGAGCAGTTCTTC	CASSDPGRKDNEQFF
.	TRBV30	TRBJ2-7	once	TGTGCCTGGAGTTTGCCCCCTGAGGGGGGGCCGTACTTC	CAWSLPPEGGPYF
.	TRBV19	TRBJ2-1	.	TGTGCCAGTAGTATAGAGTACCCCCGGACTGGAAATGAGCAGTTCTTC	CASSIEYPRTGNEQFF
.	TRBV6-1	TRBJ1-5	.	TGTGCCAGCAGTGAAGCGGGGGGACACCGACAGCCCCAGCATTTT	CASSEAGGHRQPQHF
TRBD2	TRBV10-3	TRBJ2-7	once	TGTGCCATCAGTCCCTCTGGGGGAGGGACCTACGAGCAGTACTTC	CAISPSGGGTYEQYF
TRBD1	TRBV29-1	TRBJ1-5	.	TGCAGCGTTGGCAGGGGGGATCAGCCCCAGCATTTT	CSVGRGDQPQHF
TRBD1	TRBV24-1	TRBJ1-2	once	TGTGCCACCAGTGATTCAAACAGGGGTAGTGGCTACACCTTC	CATSDSNRGSGYTF
.	TRBV20-1	TRBJ2-5	.	TGCAGTGCTAATGATCCGCGAGGGGTGATTGGGGGCCAGTACTTC	CSANDPRGVIGGQYF
.	TRBV28	TRBJ1-6	.	TGTGCCAGCAGTTTATCAACTCTACAGGGTTTTAAAACCCTCCACTTT	CASSLSTLQGFKTLHF
TRBD1	TRBV19	TRBJ1-1	few	TGTGCCAGTAGCAATCCGCGGACAGGTGCGAACACTGAAGCTTTCTTT	CASSNPRTGANTEAFF
.	TRBV10-3	TRBJ1-2	.	TGTGCCATCAGCGACCCGGTGATTGGCTACACCTTC	CAISDPVIGYTF
.	TRBV27	TRBJ1-6	.	TGTGCCAGCAGTTTATACCCCCGGATTTCACCCCTCCACTTT	CASSLYPRISPLHF
TRBD2	TRBV19	TRBJ2-2	.	TGTGCCAGTAGTATAGGCTCGCTGGGGGGGACCGGGGAGCTGTTTTTT	CASSIGSLGGTGELFF
.	TRBV1	TRBJ2-3	.	TGCACCAGCAGCCCACCAGGCAGCGGGAGGGCCAACACAGATACGCAGTATTTT	CTSSPPGSGRANTDTQYF
.	TRBV12-5	TRBJ2-7	.	TGTGCTAGTGGTCCCCACCAGACAGGAGTTTACTACGAGCAGTACTTC	CASGPHQTGVYYEQYF
.	TRBV2	TRBJ2-7	.	TGTGCCAGCAGTGTACGACAGAGATACGAGCAGTACTTC	CASSVRQRYEQYF
.	TRBV5-6	TRBJ1-1	.	TGTGCCAGCAGCTTTTCAGGGTCTAACACTGAAGCTTTCTTT	CASSFSGSNTEAFF
.	TRBV7-6	TRBJ2-7	.	TGTGCCAGCAGCTACTCCCGGAGGGGTGAAGAGTACTTC	CASSYSRRGEEYF
.	TRBV13	TRBJ1-6	.	TGTGCCAGCAGCTTAGGACTCCGCGGTGGATATTCACCCCTCCACTTT	CASSLGLRGGYSPLHF
TRBD2	TRBV5-1	TRBJ2-1	.	TGCGCCAGCAGCTCGGGACTAGCGTCACACAATGAGCAGTTCTTC	CASSSGLASHNEQFF
.	TRBV11-3	TRBJ2-2	.	TGTGCCAGCAGCCTGGGGGGAGACACCGGGGAGCTGTTTTTT	CASSLGGDTGELFF
TRBD1	TRBV7-3	TRBJ1-1	.	TGTGCCAGCAGCTTGGACAGGGGGAGTGAAGCTTTCTTT	CASSLDRGSEAFF
.	TRBV2	TRBJ1-2	.	TGTGCCAGCATCCTCAGCGTTAACTATGGCTACACCTTC	CASILSVNYGYTF
.	TRBV6-5	TRBJ2-7	.	TGTGCCAGCACGGAGACTGCTAGCCACGAGCAGTACTTC	CASTETASHEQYF
.	TRBV9	TRBJ2-5	.	TGTGCCAGCAGCGCCCCAGGCATTGCGGGAATGGAGACCCAGTACTTC	CASSAPGIAGMETQYF
.	TRBV3-1/TRBV3-2	TRBJ1-4	.	TGTGCCAGCAGCCAAGACAGCATCGCAACTAATGAAAAACTGTTTTTT	CASSQDSIATNEKLFF
TRBD2	TRBV19	TRBJ2-7	.	TGTGCCAGTAGTCCTAAGCGGGAGGCCCTCTACGAGCAGTACTTC	CASSPKREALYEQYF
.	TRBV12-3/TRBV12-4	TRBJ2-7	.	TGTGCCAGCAGCCCTAATTACGAGCAGTACTTC	CASSPNYEQYF
TRBD1	TRBV13	TRBJ1-1	.	TGTGCCAGCAGGGATCAATCGACAGGGTTCGCTTTCTTT	CASRDQSTGFAFF
.	TRBV10-3	TRBJ2-5	.	TGTGCCATCAGTGACTCCCAGGGAGAAGAGACCCAGTACTTC	CAISDSQGEETQYF
.	TRBV19	TRBJ2-7	.	TGTGCCAGTAGTATCGAACGTGGCTACGAGCAGTACTTC	CASSIERGYEQYF